The next 25 T cell receptor beta chains were all read from a single sample in a study of blood T cells in healthy people across ages. PCR was performed a second time for about 7 to 12 cycles using a sample-barcoded 5' primer and a J-beta primer mix. Each CDR3 protein is one row after TCRdb ran MiXCR on the 5' RACE reads. The sample includes some 640,000 distinct CDR3 sequences, roughly 50% of them seen just once. The specimen sequenced was blood. The receptors originated from a woman aged 60-75 years in good health.

The rearrangement joins TRBV28 to TRBJ2-7, with 7 bases matching TRBD2. This CDR3 has 16 residues. V gave up 1 base and J gave up 3 bases; unmatched junction bases: 9. Germline-derived CDR1 and CDR2 are MDHEN and SYDVKM. CDR3: CASSLFASGKYYEQYF. CDR3 coding DNA: TGTGCCAGCAGTTTATTTGCTAGCGGAAAATACTACGAGCAGTACTTC. Looking up the rest from reference TRBV28 and TRBJ2-7 gives the full variable domain: DVKVTQSSRYLVKRTGEKVFLECVQDMDHENMFWYRQDPGLGLRLIYFSYDVKMKEKGDIPEGYSVSREKKERFSLILESASTNQTSMYLCASSLFASGKYYEQYFGPGTRLTVT.

The chain joins TRBV21-1 to TRBJ2-5; TRBD2, the table's D call, was not compared with the DNA. TRBV21-1 counts as a pseudogene. The CDR3 extends over 21 amino acids. The CDR3 DNA sequence: TGTGCCAGCAGCAAGGTGGTTGGTAGGACTAGCGGGAAGGCGGGGGACAATGAGCAGTACTTC. Encoded protein: CASSKVVGRTSGKAGDNEQYF.

This chain joins TRBV27 and TRBJ2-7; D is uncertain. The CDR3 has 12 amino acids. Germline values: CDR1 MNHEY, CDR2 SMNVEV (reference sequence). V shed 9 bases and J shed 3 bases, with 12 bases lying between them. CDR3 nucleotide sequence: TGTGCCAGTCGGACCGTCTACTACGAGCAGTACTTC. The encoded protein is CASRTVYYEQYF.

This clonotype was observed at least ten times. The chain couples TRBV7-2 to TRBJ1-2, with a possible D match to TRBD1 (5 bases). The V gene's germline CDR1 is SGHTA and CDR2 FQGNSA. Trimming shortened V by 0 bases and J by 2 bases, and 7 bases separated the two germline ends. The CDR3 loop spans 14 amino acids. CDR3 nucleotides: TGTGCCAGCAGCTTAGCCGCAGGGAACTATGGCTACACCTTC. This codes for CASSLAAGNYGYTF.

This clonotype was seen more than once but under ten times. The CDR3 DNA is TGTGCCAGCAGTTTCGGCGGCGGGAGGGCGGGCGAGCAGTACTTC. Translating gives CASSFGGGRAGEQYF. This chain uses TRBV12-3 or TRBV12-4 with TRBJ2-7; 9 bases agree with TRBD2. The J segment lost 6 bases and the V segment lost 3 bases, leaving 9 bases of the junction unmatched. This CDR3 comprises 15 residues.

In regard to this clonotype: The junction shows a germline mismatch at one end, possibly a read error. The V call is TRBV4-3, the J call TRBJ2-7; 9 bases are shared with TRBD2. The CDR3 runs 16 residues. Germline V gene lookup returns CDR1 LGHNA and CDR2 YSLEER. In DNA form, the CDR3 reads TGCGCCAGCAGCCAAGTTGGCGAGGGGCGGGAGGGCGAGCAGTACTTT. Protein sequence: CASSQVGEGREGEQYF.

V is TRBV5-1 and J is TRBJ2-1; D unresolved. The CDR3 spans 13 residues. V was clipped by 2 bases and J by 7 bases, with 10 bases between them. CDR1 is SGHRS and CDR2 is YFSETQ in the germline V gene. CDR3 coding DNA: TGCGCCAGCAGCTTAAGAATGGTAAATGAGCAGTTCTTC. Protein product: CASSLRMVNEQFF. Filled out from reference TRBV5-1 and TRBJ2-1, the complete variable domain reads KAGVTQTPRYLIKTRGQQVTLSCSPISGHRSVSWYQQTPGQGLQFLFEYFSETQRNKGNFPGRFSGRQFSNSRSEMNVSTLELGDSALYLCASSLRMVNEQFFGPGTRLTVL.

There are many counts of this clonotype. J is TRBJ2-1 and V is TRBV20-1; 16 nucleotides match TRBD2. CDR1 and CDR2 from the germline V gene are DFQATT and SNEGSKA (reference sequence). This CDR3 has 16 residues. V lost 0 bases and J lost 12; bases outside the gene matches: 8. The CDR3 spells CSARDRGTSGRAGQFF. DNA for the CDR3: TGCAGTGCTAGAGATCGGGGGACTAGCGGGAGGGCCGGGCAGTTCTTC.

In the case of this clonotype: A read error is possible here, since a much larger clone lies one base away. J is TRBJ1-1 and V is TRBV5-4; D is uncertain. This CDR3 has 14 residues. Germline CDR1 and CDR2: SGHNT and YYREEE (reference sequence). Trimming left V 3 bases short and J 4 bases short, with 13 bases between. The CDR3, as DNA: TGTGCCAGCAGCTCCCGTGGGATGAGCACTGAAGCTTTCTTT. This gives the protein CASSSRGMSTEAFF.

The chain uses TRBV5-1 and TRBJ2-6; D remains unclear. The length of the CDR3 is 16 residues. The germline V and J ends were trimmed by 4 bases and 0 bases, with 11 bases remaining between them. Germline CDR1 reads SGHRS; CDR2 reads YFSETQ. The CDR3 DNA sequence: TGCGCCAGCAGCGTAGGACGGAGCTCTGGGGCCAACGTCCTGACTTTC. Its protein product is CASSVGRSSGANVLTF.

The V call is TRBV7-2, the J call TRBJ1-6; 7 positions match TRBD1. In germline, CDR1 is SGHTA, CDR2 FQGNSA. The CDR3 contains 19 residues. The J segment lost 7 bases and the V segment lost 5 bases, leaving 20 bases of the junction unmatched. CDR3 loop: CASSKGGWKAKDGNSPLHF. The CDR3 nucleotides read TGTGCCAGCAGCAAAGGGGGCTGGAAAGCGAAGGATGGGAATTCACCCCTCCACTTT.

In this sample, this clonotype turned up a few times. The V and J genes are TRBV29-1 and TRBJ1-1; TRBD1 is a possible D gene (5 bases). With 6 bases removed from V and 2 bases from J, the gap between germline ends came to 10 bases. CDR3 length: 12 amino acids. Germline loops: CDR1 SQVTM, CDR2 ANQGSEA. In nucleotides, the CDR3 is TGCAGCGTCGCAGGGCTTAACACTGAAGCTTTCTTT. Protein: CSVAGLNTEAFF.

The chain links TRBV6-5 to TRBJ2-7, with a possible D match to TRBD2 (6 bases). The CDR3 has 15 residues. From germline, CDR1 is MNHEY and CDR2 SVGAGI. V lost 10 bases to trimming and J lost 3 bases, with 22 bases between them. The CDR3 region is CATKEGPNPLYEQYF. Here the CDR3 DNA reads TGTGCCACCAAGGAGGGCCCAAACCCCCTCTACGAGCAGTACTTC.

The sample holds a few counts of this clonotype. The rearrangement uses TRBV25-1 and TRBJ2-5, with D possibly TRBD2 on 5 matching bases. There are 14 residues in the CDR3. Trimming removed 8 bases from V and 0 bases from J, with 13 bases in between. The germline CDR1 and CDR2 sequences are MGHDK and SYGVNS. The chain's CDR3 is CASSPAVYQETQYF. CDR3 in DNA: TGTGCCAGCTCTCCAGCGGTATACCAAGAGACCCAGTACTTC.

This sequence joins TRBV30 and TRBJ1-4; D not resolved. The V end was cut by 0 bases, the J end by 3 bases, with 8 bases between. This CDR3 contains 14 residues. Germline lookup yields CDR1 GTSNPN and CDR2 SVGIG (reference sequence). CDR3 DNA sequence: TGTGCCTGGAGTGTCGCCAAGGCTAATGAAAAACTGTTTTTT. Translating it yields CAWSVAKANEKLFF.

There are a few counts of this clonotype. CDR3 residues: CSARPDRGATDTQYF. The CDR3 region has the DNA TGCAGCGCTCGACCCGACAGGGGTGCCACAGATACGCAGTATTTT. The chain joins TRBV29-1 to TRBJ2-3; 8 positions match TRBD1. The trim removed 7 bases at V and 2 bases at J, leaving 11 bases unmatched. Per the germline V gene, CDR1 is SQVTM and CDR2 is ANQGSEA. This CDR3 contains 15 residues.

The chain carries TRBV20-1 and TRBJ1-2; TRBD1 aligns across 7 bases. The V and J ends lost 3 bases and 6 bases, in that order; junction bases with no gene match: 4. Germline loops: CDR1 DFQATT, CDR2 SNEGSKA (reference sequence). The CDR3 runs 12 residues. CDR3 DNA sequence: TGCAGTGCTAGTCAGGGGGTAAATGGCTACACCTTC. Its translation: CSASQGVNGYTF.

On this clonotype: One junction end does not reproduce the germline sequence, and a read error may be involved. The chain links TRBV7-7 to TRBJ1-1; D is undetermined. CDR1 is SSHAT and CDR2 is FNYEAQ in the germline V gene (reference sequence). This CDR3 comprises 13 residues. The CDR3 sequence: CAGSVGENTEAFF. The CDR3, as DNA: TGTGCCGGCAGTGTAGGAGAGAACACTGAAGCTTTCTTT.

There are a few counts of this clonotype. The chain has TRBV7-9 and TRBJ2-7; possibly TRBD1 for D (6 bases). In germline, CDR1 is SEHNR, CDR2 FQNEAQ (reference sequence). The CDR3 totals 19 residues. V was pared by 1 base and J by 1 base, with 23 bases between. The CDR3 coding sequence is TGTGCCAGCAGCTTAGATTCGTGGTTTCTCGGGACACGATCCTACGAGCAGTACTTC. Residues: CASSLDSWFLGTRSYEQYF.

CDR3 nucleotides: TGTGCCAGCTCACCCGACAGGGGAGACAATCAGCCCCAGCATTTT. Its translation: CASSPDRGDNQPQHF. The chain links TRBV18 to TRBJ1-5, with TRBD1 matching 8 bases. CDR1 and CDR2 from the germline V gene are KGHSH and LQKENI. The CDR3 is 15 residues long. The trim removed 3 bases at V and 3 bases at J, leaving 4 bases unmatched.

V is TRBV13 and J is TRBJ2-7; 10 bases align to TRBD2. The trim removed 5 bases at V and 6 bases at J, leaving 7 bases unmatched. CDR3 length equals 14 residues. The V gene's germline CDR1 is PRHDT and CDR2 FYEKMQ (reference sequence). The CDR3 bases are TGTGCCAGCAGCGAACTACTAGCGGGATCCGAGCAGTACTTC. This gives the protein CASSELLAGSEQYF.

This clonotype was detected only once. This chain connects TRBV4-1 to TRBJ2-3, with no clear D. The CDR3 length is 15 residues. Trimming removed 1 base at V and 0 bases at J, with 8 bases between. Germline CDR1 is MGHRA and CDR2 is YSYEKL. The DNA for the CDR3 is TGCGCCAGCAGCCAAGTCGCCACTAGCACAGATACGCAGTATTTT. This encodes CASSQVATSTDTQYF.

The V and J genes are TRBV9 and TRBJ2-1; weak D call: TRBD1 (6 bases). The CDR3 is 16 amino acids. The germline V and J ends were trimmed by 2 bases and 1 base, with 13 bases remaining between them. Germline-derived CDR1 and CDR2 are SGDLS and YYNGEE. In DNA, the CDR3 is TGTGCCAGCAGCGTGGAGGACAGCCTGTCCTACAATGAGCAGTTCTTC. It yields the protein CASSVEDSLSYNEQFF.

This clonotype was counted a few times. The genes are TRBV10-3 and TRBJ2-7, with D possibly being TRBD1 (5 bases). The germline V and J ends were trimmed by 4 bases and 5 bases, with 21 bases remaining between them. CDR1 and CDR2 from the germline V gene are ENHRY and SYGVKD. The CDR3 extends over 16 amino acids. In DNA, the CDR3 is TGTGCCATCAGTGGGATTTACGGGCAGGGCGGTGACGAGCAGTACTTC. This codes for CAISGIYGQGGDEQYF.

This clonotype was detected a few times. The chain couples TRBV5-6 to TRBJ1-2; D uncertain. The V end was cut by 2 bases, the J end by 2 bases, with 10 bases between. There are 14 residues in the CDR3. Germline V CDR1 and CDR2: SGHDT, YYEEEE. CDR3 sequence (DNA): TGTGCCAGCAGCTTTAGACTGAGGAACTATGGCTACACCTTC. Protein product: CASSFRLRNYGYTF.